A selection of T cell receptor beta chains follows, all from one sample in a study of cytotoxic CD8 clonotypes in ibrutinib-treated CLL. The method was immunoSEQ multiplex PCR; TCRdb's version includes in-frame clones alone and lacks a portion of them. Of 150,000 to 200,000 clones in the sample, around 72% are singletons; the top ten hold about an eighth. Sample: PBMCs, taken after 24 months of ibrutinib treatment. These receptors were obtained from a human donor with chronic lymphocytic leukemia. The CDR3 runs from the conserved cysteine through the conserved F or W. Fields, in order: D gene, V gene, clone size, J gene, CDR3 protein, CDR3 DNA. D genes are given only for firm matches. The size of a clone is reported for some rows only, either as once, few or many, or as a class for expanded clones.

d_gene: TRBD1; v_gene: TRBV5-1; abundance: .; j_gene: TRBJ2-6; CDR3aa: CASSFEGAAGANVLTF; CDR3nt: TGCGCCAGCAGCTTTGAGGGGGCAGCTGGGGCCAACGTCCTGACTTTC
d_gene: TRBD2; v_gene: TRBV11-2; abundance: .; j_gene: TRBJ2-1; CDR3aa: CAGGLAGGVEQFF; CDR3nt: TGTGCCGGTGGACTAGCGGGAGGGGTTGAGCAGTTCTTC
d_gene: TRBD1; v_gene: TRBV30; abundance: .; j_gene: TRBJ1-2; CDR3aa: CAWSVRTGAGGYTF; CDR3nt: TGTGCCTGGAGTGTAAGGACAGGGGCTGGTGGCTACACCTTC
d_gene: TRBD1; v_gene: TRBV19; abundance: .; j_gene: TRBJ2-2; CDR3aa: CASAAGGRSSTGELFF; CDR3nt: TGTGCCAGTGCGGCAGGGGGTAGATCGAGCACCGGGGAGCTGTTTTTT
d_gene: .; v_gene: TRBV5-1; abundance: once; j_gene: TRBJ1-2; CDR3aa: CASSPDSRLSNYGYTF; CDR3nt: TGCGCCAGCAGCCCTGACAGCCGGCTTTCTAACTATGGCTACACCTTC
d_gene: TRBD2; v_gene: TRBV27; abundance: few; j_gene: TRBJ2-1; CDR3aa: CASRKMGSKAGAYNEQFF; CDR3nt: TGTGCCAGCCGGAAGATGGGGTCCAAAGCGGGAGCCTACAATGAGCAGTTCTTC
d_gene: .; v_gene: TRBV7-9; abundance: .; j_gene: TRBJ1-5; CDR3aa: CASSISSNQPQHF; CDR3nt: TGTGCCAGCAGCATTAGCTCGAATCAGCCCCAGCATTTT
d_gene: .; v_gene: TRBV19; abundance: .; j_gene: TRBJ2-7; CDR3aa: CASSMQGRTLYEQYF; CDR3nt: TGTGCCAGTAGTATGCAGGGTCGGACCCTCTACGAGCAGTACTTC
d_gene: .; v_gene: TRBV4-1; abundance: .; j_gene: TRBJ2-1; CDR3aa: CASSHVLAYEQFF; CDR3nt: TGCGCCAGCAGCCATGTACTAGCATATGAGCAGTTCTTC
d_gene: .; v_gene: TRBV2; abundance: .; j_gene: TRBJ2-1; CDR3aa: CASSEAQVPPYNEQFF; CDR3nt: TGTGCCAGCAGTGAAGCGCAGGTCCCGCCGTACAATGAGCAGTTCTTC
d_gene: TRBD1; v_gene: TRBV6-5; abundance: .; j_gene: TRBJ1-2; CDR3aa: CACSGGTGYTF; CDR3nt: TGTGCCTGTTCAGGGGGTACGGGCTACACCTTC
d_gene: .; v_gene: TRBV4-3; abundance: .; j_gene: TRBJ1-2; CDR3aa: CASSQDLRGYTF; CDR3nt: TGCGCCAGCAGCCAAGATCTCAGAGGCTACACCTTC
d_gene: TRBD1; v_gene: TRBV7-8; abundance: .; j_gene: TRBJ1-2; CDR3aa: CASSLYGTGVYGYTF; CDR3nt: TGTGCCAGCAGCTTATACGGCACAGGGGTCTATGGCTACACCTTC
d_gene: TRBD1; v_gene: TRBV5-1; abundance: .; j_gene: TRBJ1-1; CDR3aa: CASSLDRGGTEAFF; CDR3nt: TGCGCCAGCAGCTTGGACAGGGGTGGAACTGAAGCTTTCTTT
d_gene: .; v_gene: TRBV5-3; abundance: .; j_gene: TRBJ2-5; CDR3aa: CASRFGLKTQETQYF; CDR3nt: TGTGCCAGCAGGTTCGGACTGAAAACGCAAGAGACCCAGTACTTC
d_gene: .; v_gene: TRBV27; abundance: .; j_gene: TRBJ1-2; CDR3aa: CASSLGRFGYGYTF; CDR3nt: TGTGCCAGCAGTTTAGGCAGGTTTGGGTATGGCTACACCTTC
d_gene: TRBD2; v_gene: TRBV29-1; abundance: .; j_gene: TRBJ2-3; CDR3aa: CSVEGLAGTDTQYF; CDR3nt: TGCAGCGTTGAAGGGCTAGCGGGCACAGATACGCAGTATTTT
d_gene: TRBD2; v_gene: TRBV25-1; abundance: once; j_gene: TRBJ2-5; CDR3aa: CASSEYGLAEQYQETQYF; CDR3nt: TGTGCCAGCAGTGAATATGGGCTAGCGGAACAGTACCAAGAGACCCAGTACTTC
d_gene: TRBD2; v_gene: TRBV27; abundance: .; j_gene: TRBJ2-7; CDR3aa: CASSFYGRSVYEQYF; CDR3nt: TGTGCCAGCAGTTTTTACGGGAGGTCAGTCTACGAGCAGTACTTC
d_gene: .; v_gene: TRBV6-5; abundance: .; j_gene: TRBJ2-7; CDR3aa: CASSYSTGGGGPEQYF; CDR3nt: TGTGCCAGCAGTTACTCGACTGGCGGAGGGGGCCCCGAGCAGTACTTC
d_gene: .; v_gene: TRBV11-2; abundance: .; j_gene: TRBJ2-7; CDR3aa: CASSLVFEQYF; CDR3nt: TGTGCCAGCAGCTTGGTATTTGAGCAGTACTTC
d_gene: .; v_gene: TRBV18; abundance: .; j_gene: TRBJ1-3; CDR3aa: CASSPVRGNTIYF; CDR3nt: TGTGCCAGCTCACCCGTCCGGGGAAACACCATATATTTT
d_gene: TRBD1; v_gene: TRBV11-2; abundance: .; j_gene: TRBJ2-7; CDR3aa: CASSLDRTYEQYF; CDR3nt: TGTGCCAGCAGCCTGGACAGGACCTACGAGCAGTACTTC
d_gene: .; v_gene: TRBV6-1; abundance: .; j_gene: TRBJ1-1; CDR3aa: CANQEGSTEAFF; CDR3nt: TGTGCCAACCAGGAAGGGAGCACTGAAGCTTTCTTT
d_gene: TRBD1; v_gene: TRBV2; abundance: .; j_gene: TRBJ2-1; CDR3aa: CASGGGTGFADEQFF; CDR3nt: TGTGCCAGCGGTGGAGGGACAGGGTTTGCGGATGAGCAGTTCTTC
d_gene: .; v_gene: TRBV30; abundance: .; j_gene: TRBJ2-2; CDR3aa: CAWDPRGGRELFF; CDR3nt: TGTGCCTGGGACCCACGTGGGGGACGGGAGCTGTTTTTT
d_gene: .; v_gene: TRBV29-1; abundance: .; j_gene: TRBJ2-3; CDR3aa: CSVEGGGISTDTQYF; CDR3nt: TGCAGCGTTGAAGGAGGGGGTATTAGCACAGATACGCAGTATTTT
d_gene: .; v_gene: TRBV2; abundance: once; j_gene: TRBJ1-1; CDR3aa: CASSSNTEAFF; CDR3nt: TGTGCCAGCAGTTCGAACACTGAAGCTTTCTTT
d_gene: .; v_gene: TRBV5-8; abundance: .; j_gene: TRBJ2-7; CDR3aa: CASSLSRTAYEQYF; CDR3nt: TGTGCCAGCAGCTTGTCTCGGACCGCCTACGAGCAGTACTTC